These 5 T cell receptor beta chains were all obtained from the same sample, sequenced in a study of blood T cell repertoires in COVID-19. The method was immunoSEQ multiplex PCR; TCRdb's version includes in-frame clones alone and lacks a portion of them. This table holds about 140,000 clones, over 60% found once. Sequencing was performed on peripheral blood. The receptors were gathered from a man at least 80 years old with acute or convalescent COVID-19.

The chain is built from TRBV4-2 and TRBJ2-2; D possibly corresponds to TRBD2 (5 bases). V lost 2 bases, J lost 1 base, and 8 bases lay in between. Looked up from germline, CDR1 is LGHNA and CDR2 is YNFKEQ. This CDR3 is 15 amino acids long. DNA for the CDR3: TGTGCCAGCAGCCAAAACGGACTGAACACCGGGGAGCTGTTTTTT. Protein: CASSQNGLNTGELFF.

This chain joins TRBV6-6 and TRBJ1-6, with a weak D call TRBD1 (6 bases). Germline values: CDR1 MNHNY, CDR2 SVGAGI (reference sequence). This CDR3 comprises 12 residues. V gave up 8 bases and J gave up 7 bases, with 9 bases separating them. Here the CDR3 DNA reads TGTGCCAGCGGGGGCAGAAATTCACCCCTCCACTTT. Its protein is CASGGRNSPLHF.

The rearrangement links TRBV3-1 (or the pseudogene TRBV3-2) to TRBJ2-3, with D maybe TRBD2 (5 bases). Per germline, CDR1 LGHDT and CDR2 YNNKEL (reference sequence). V was shortened by 4 bases and J by 0 bases, with 14 bases between the two germline ends. CDR3 length: 16 residues. CDR3 loop: CASSPTEGSSTDTQYF. The DNA for the CDR3 is TGTGCCAGCAGCCCGACTGAGGGTTCTAGCACAGATACGCAGTATTTT.

As for this clone: At one end the junction does not follow the germline gene, possibly because of a read error. V gene TRBV4-2 combines with J gene TRBJ1-2; D is possibly TRBD1 (6 bases). The CDR3 length is 14 residues. Germline V CDR1 and CDR2: LGHNA, YNFKEQ. The CDR3 here is CASTQPPGAYGYTF. CDR3 nucleotides: TGTGCCAGCACCCAACCTCCAGGGGCCTATGGCTACACCTTC.

This chain joins TRBV3-1 (or the pseudogene TRBV3-2) and TRBJ1-1; D is undetermined. Trimming took off 4 bases at V and 0 bases at J, with 18 bases between the two ends. The V gene's germline CDR1 is LGHDT and CDR2 YNNKEL (reference sequence). The CDR3 is 17 amino acids. The CDR3 DNA sequence: TGTGCCAGCAGCCCAGGATCGCTTGGCAGTTTGAACACTGAAGCTTTCTTT. Protein: CASSPGSLGSLNTEAFF.